Below are 12 T cell receptor beta chains sequenced from a single sample in a study of T cell clones after liver transplantation. Sequencing used immunoSEQ multiplex PCR; TCRdb keeps in-frame clones, though not all of them. The sample records 65,000 to 85,000 clones, 80% to 85% being singletons. Sample: CD4+ T cells from blood, taken around 50 months after liver transplant. The source is a human patient who received a liver transplant. Some T cells may be provided by the graft donor.

This clone has only a few counts. Relative to the germline gene, one junction end is altered; a read error may explain this. The chain is built from TRBV2 and TRBJ2-1; tentative D call: TRBD2 (5 bases). From germline, CDR1 is SNHLY and CDR2 FYNNEI. This CDR3 is 13 amino acids long. The CDR3 region is CASSVAPDSIFLF. The CDR3 bases are TGTGCCAGCAGTGTTGCTCCGGACTCGATATTCCTCTTC.

The rearrangement links TRBV23-1 to TRBJ2-4; tentatively, D is TRBD2 (6 bases). TRBV23-1 is known as an ORF, though its function is uncertain. CDR3 length: 15 amino acids. V was shortened by 0 bases and J by 6 bases, with 12 bases between the two germline ends. The chain's CDR3 is CASSQSREKGNIQYF. In DNA, the CDR3 is TGCGCCAGCAGTCAATCCCGGGAGAAGGGAAACATTCAGTACTTC.

This clone appeared a few times. The rearrangement uses TRBV4-2 and TRBJ2-5; 12 bases are a match to TRBD2. The CDR3 is 18 residues long. With V trimmed by 4 bases and J by 5 bases, 14 bases remained unmatched. Germline V gene data show CDR1 as LGHNA and CDR2 as YNFKEQ. The CDR3 bases are TGTGCCAGCAGCCCAAAGACTAGCGGGAGCTCGATTACGGAGACCCAGTACTTC. Translation gives CASSPKTSGSSITETQYF.

This CDR3 reads CASSQQTSGGAYGLDEQYF. The CDR3 nucleotides read TGTGCCAGCAGCCAACAGACTAGCGGGGGGGCCTACGGTTTGGACGAGCAGTACTTC. The gene calls are TRBV4-2 and TRBJ2-7; 14 bases match TRBD2. With 2 bases clipped from V and 5 bases from J, the junction kept 14 bases outside the gene matches. There are 19 residues in the CDR3. Germline V gene data show CDR1 as LGHNA and CDR2 as YNFKEQ.

This clone is classed as medium-sized (0.01 to 0.1%). The J gene is TRBJ2-7, the V gene TRBV19; D is perhaps TRBD2 (6 bases). This CDR3 has 14 residues. Looked up from germline, CDR1 is LNHDA and CDR2 is SQIVND (reference sequence). V lost 5 bases, J lost 7 bases, and 18 bases lay in between. The CDR3: CASSPRREAGEQYF. CDR3 nucleotides: TGTGCCAGTAGTCCCCGAAGGGAGGCAGGGGAGCAGTACTTC. The variable domain in full, with the rest retrieved from reference TRBV19 and TRBJ2-7, is DGGITQSPKYLFRKEGQNVTLSCEQNLNHDAMYWYRQDPGQGLRLIYYSQIVNDFQKGDIAEGYSVSREKKESFPLTVTSAQKNPTAFYLCASSPRREAGEQYFGPGTRLTVT.

The chain joins TRBV5-5 to TRBJ1-1; D unclear. Trimming pared 2 bases from V and 4 bases from J, leaving 9 bases between. Looked up from germline, CDR1 is SGHKS and CDR2 is YYEKEE (reference sequence). The CDR3 runs 13 residues. Here the CDR3 reads CASSFSQITEAFF. CDR3 in DNA: TGTGCCAGCAGCTTTAGTCAGATCACTGAAGCTTTCTTT.

The chain recombines TRBV10-3 with TRBJ2-1, with 9 positions matching TRBD2. V lost 2 bases to trimming and J lost 4 bases; unmatched junction nucleotides: 6. The length of the CDR3 is 16 residues. Germline loops: CDR1 ENHRY, CDR2 SYGVKD. The CDR3 DNA is TGTGCCATCAGTGAGACATCTAGCGGGGAGTACAATGAGCAGTTCTTC. Translating gives CAISETSSGEYNEQFF.

This clone has a single count. V is TRBV27 and J is TRBJ1-5; D gene uncertain. This CDR3 contains 13 residues. Germline CDR1 MNHEY, CDR2 SMNVEV (reference sequence). V lost 2 bases to trimming and J lost 1 base, with 3 bases between them. The chain's CDR3 is CASSLKSNQPQHF. CDR3 DNA sequence: TGTGCCAGCAGTTTAAAGAGCAATCAGCCCCAGCATTTT.

This chain joins TRBV5-4 and TRBJ2-2; D uncertain. Germline CDR1 is SGHNT and CDR2 is YYREEE (reference sequence). V shed 0 bases and J shed 2 bases, with 5 bases lying between them. The CDR3 totals 14 residues. The chain's CDR3 is CASSLEVNTGELFF. The CDR3 DNA follows: TGTGCCAGCAGCTTGGAAGTAAACACCGGGGAGCTGTTTTTT.

V and J are TRBV19 and TRBJ1-2; D is ambiguous. CDR1 LNHDA and CDR2 SQIVND come from the germline V gene (reference sequence). The CDR3 length is 12 residues. Trimming cost V 4 bases and J 5 bases, with 8 bases left between them. The CDR3 loop is CASSTSGYGYTF. In nucleotides, the CDR3 is TGTGCCAGTAGTACCAGTGGGTATGGCTACACCTTC.

This chain uses TRBV2 with TRBJ1-4; perhaps TRBD1 as D (5 bases). The V end was cut by 7 bases, the J end by 8 bases, with 17 bases between. The CDR3 has 14 residues. Germline CDR1 and CDR2: SNHLY and FYNNEI. The CDR3 region is CASTHVGGGEKLFF. The CDR3 nucleotides read TGTGCCAGCACCCACGTGGGGGGTGGGGAAAAACTGTTTTTT.

The chain couples TRBV2 to TRBJ2-7, with 8 positions matching TRBD2. CDR1 is SNHLY and CDR2 is FYNNEI in the germline V gene. The CDR3 spans 14 residues. Trimming took 6 bases from V and 6 from J; bases not matched to a gene: 10. The CDR3 reads CASSTGTRVLEQYF. Written as DNA, the CDR3 is TGTGCCAGCAGCACAGGGACTAGGGTTCTCGAGCAGTACTTC.